This TCR beta chain is from a study of cytomegalovirus exposure and HLA in healthy donors. The study, taken as a whole, reports: Segments of the TCR beta V type were, in most cases, productive about 90% or about 30% of the time in an earlier analysis. Listed as cytomegalovirus-associated were 164 TCR beta chains. A few chains tied to CMV proved CMV antigen-specific in vitro.

Amplification used 60 Vbeta primers and 13 Jbeta primers. The table came from immunoSEQ multiplex PCR; TCRdb's copy has only in-frame clones and leaves some out. The sample yields about 170,000 clones, just under 80% seen once. With respect to this clone: Its antigen remains unknown.

Among the donors, all were healthy bone marrow donors. The CDR3 has 16 amino acids. V lost 4 bases to trimming and J lost 5 bases; unmatched junction nucleotides: 9. Germline V CDR1 and CDR2: MNHNS, SASEGT. Sequenced input: PBMCs. J is TRBJ2-1 and V is TRBV6-1, with 9 bases identical to TRBD1. This TCR was sampled from a woman between 45 and 60 years old in good health and CMV-seropositive. CDR3 region: CASSVQGQGINNEQFF. The CDR3 coding sequence is TGTGCCAGCAGTGTTCAAGGACAGGGGATTAACAATGAGCAGTTCTTC.